The rows below give T cell receptor beta chains drawn from one sample of a study of CD8 T cells in Susac syndrome. TCRdb called the immunoSEQ multiplex PCR reads again in MiXCR, with one record for every CDR3 protein. The sample contains about 160,000 distinct CDR3 sequences, about 90% of which appear only once. Sequenced: CD4+ T cells from PBMCs. Receptors originate from a human donor in good health. Each CDR3 is given with its conserved first and last residue. D genes are given only for firm matches. The size field is filled for only some rows; it gives once, few, many or a size class.

cdr3_aa cdr3_nt d_call j_call clone_size v_call
CASSEQGGGPQHF TGTGCCAGCAGTGAGCAGGGGGGAGGGCCCCAGCATTTT TRBD1 TRBJ1-5 . TRBV2
CASSYGGSGANVLTF TGTGCCAGCAGTTATGGGGGGTCTGGGGCCAACGTCCTGACTTTC . TRBJ2-6 few TRBV6-5
CASSINRALDTQYF TGTGCCAGCAGCATCAACAGGGCTCTCGATACGCAGTATTTT . TRBJ2-3 . TRBV21-1
CASSKNRDRAYNEQFF TGTGCCAGCAGCAAAAATAGGGACAGGGCCTACAATGAGCAGTTCTTC . TRBJ2-1 . TRBV21-1
CASSFREGRGRHEQFF TGTGCCAGCAGCTTCCGGGAGGGGCGGGGACGGCATGAGCAGTTCTTC TRBD2 TRBJ2-1 . TRBV5-6
CASSRTDYEKLFF TGTGCCAGCAGCCGGACAGACTATGAAAAACTGTTTTTT . TRBJ1-4 . TRBV7-6
CSVDYRLTGDPFF TGCAGCGTTGATTACCGTTTAACAGGGGACCCGTTCTTC TRBD1 TRBJ2-1 . TRBV29-1
CSVDPGQGQETQYF TGCAGCGTGGATCCGGGACAGGGGCAAGAGACCCAGTACTTC TRBD1 TRBJ2-5 . TRBV29-1
CASGSYEQYF TGTGCCAGTGGCAGCTACGAGCAGTACTTC . TRBJ2-7 few TRBV19
CATSDSYGNQPQHF TGTGCCACCAGTGATTCGTACGGCAATCAGCCCCAGCATTTT . TRBJ1-5 . TRBV24-1
CASRGGDRVYGYTF TGTGCCAGCAGGGGCGGGGACCGGGTCTATGGCTACACCTTC . TRBJ1-2 . TRBV5-6
CASSQEYATNEKLFF TGTGCCAGCAGCCAAGAGTATGCAACTAATGAAAAACTGTTTTTT . TRBJ1-4 once TRBV3-1
CAKEQDYEQYF TGTGCCAAAGAGCAGGACTACGAGCAGTACTTC . TRBJ2-7 . TRBV15
CASREGGLRVAASTDTQYF TGCGCCAGCCGTGAAGGGGGTCTGCGAGTTGCGGCTAGCACAGATACGCAGTATTTT . TRBJ2-3 . TRBV4-1
CASSVGIETRGGGLNEQYF TGTGCCAGCAGCGTAGGGATCGAGACTAGGGGTGGGGGGCTTAACGAGCAGTACTTC . TRBJ2-7 once TRBV9
CAISRGSGGLNEQFF TGTGCCATCAGTCGTGGGAGCGGGGGGCTCAATGAGCAGTTCTTC TRBD2 TRBJ2-1 once TRBV10-3
CASSQETGNTIYF TGTGCCAGCAGCCAGGAGACTGGAAACACCATATATTTT . TRBJ1-3 . TRBV3-1
CSARGITEAFF TGCAGTGCTAGGGGGATTACTGAAGCTTTCTTT . TRBJ1-1 . TRBV20-1
CASSSAGQGGGYTF TGTGCCAGCAGCAGCGCGGGCCAGGGGGGCGGCTACACCTTC TRBD1 TRBJ1-2 . TRBV7-9
CSARGARSYNEQFF TGCAGTGCTAGGGGCGCCCGCTCCTACAATGAGCAGTTCTTC . TRBJ2-1 once TRBV20-1
CASTETGIYEQYF TGTGCCAGCACCGAGACAGGGATCTACGAGCAGTACTTC TRBD1 TRBJ2-7 . TRBV5-6
CASSNLITKRENTGELFF TGTGCCAGCAGCAATTTAATTACGAAGCGGGAAAACACCGGGGAGCTGTTTTTT . TRBJ2-2 . TRBV21-1
CASSHSGQNTEAFF TGCGCCAGCAGCCACTCGGGGCAGAACACTGAAGCTTTCTTT . TRBJ1-1 . TRBV4-3
CASSGTAAGLEQYF TGTGCCAGCAGTGGGACCGCCGCGGGGTTGGAGCAGTACTTC . TRBJ2-7 . TRBV2
CASSPVRGRTDTQYF TGTGCCAGCAGTCCTGTCCGGGGGCGGACAGATACGCAGTATTTT . TRBJ2-3 . TRBV6-5
CASSLAANTGELFF TGTGCCAGCTCACTAGCGGCTAACACCGGGGAGCTGTTTTTT . TRBJ2-2 . TRBV18
CASTRTGTDTQYF TGTGCCAGCACTCGGACGGGCACAGATACGCAGTATTTT . TRBJ2-3 . TRBV28
CASSSLGVQETQYF TGTGCCAGCAGCTCCCTAGGGGTTCAAGAGACCCAGTACTTC . TRBJ2-5 . TRBV6-5
CAWSVGTFSGNTIYF TGTGCCTGGAGTGTGGGGACCTTCTCTGGAAACACCATATATTTT . TRBJ1-3 . TRBV30
CAISEPPGLADTQYF TGTGCCATCAGTGAGCCTCCCGGACTAGCGGATACGCAGTATTTT TRBD2 TRBJ2-3 . TRBV10-3
CSAYKGGSPIEQYF TGCAGTGCTTACAAGGGGGGGTCTCCCATCGAGCAGTACTTC . TRBJ2-7 . TRBV20-1
CSAEGPESEAFF TGCAGCGCCGAAGGTCCTGAGAGTGAAGCTTTCTTT . TRBJ1-1 . TRBV29-1
CASSQPYRGGNEQYF TGTGCCAGCAGCCAACCATACAGGGGTGGGAACGAGCAGTACTTC TRBD1 TRBJ2-7 . TRBV3-1
CASSLAPSDEQYF TGTGCCAGCAGTCTCGCCCCTAGCGACGAGCAGTACTTC . TRBJ2-7 . TRBV6-1
CASSSGGLGETQYF TGCGCCAGCAGCTCAGGGGGACTCGGGGAGACCCAGTACTTC . TRBJ2-5 . TRBV5-1
CAGAADRTTQYF TGTGCCGGCGCCGCAGACAGGACGACCCAGTACTTC . TRBJ2-5 . TRBV6-2/TRBV6-3
CASYRPSYTEAFF TGTGCCTCCTACCGACCGTCTTACACTGAAGCTTTCTTT . TRBJ1-1 . TRBV30
CSVVVVQAEAFF TGCAGCGTTGTGGTAGTCCAGGCTGAAGCTTTCTTT . TRBJ1-1 few TRBV29-1
CASSLTSQETQYF TGTGCCAGCAGCCTCACCTCCCAAGAGACCCAGTACTTC . TRBJ2-5 . TRBV14
CASSQHGTRRTGELFF TGTGCCAGCAGCCAACACGGGACTAGGCGCACCGGGGAGCTGTTTTTT TRBD2 TRBJ2-2 . TRBV3-1
CSVDRGEGTDTQYF TGCAGCGTTGACCGGGGGGAGGGCACAGATACGCAGTATTTT TRBD2 TRBJ2-3 . TRBV29-1
CASSPWGAGYGYTF TGTGCCAGCTCACCGTGGGGGGCTGGCTATGGCTACACCTTC . TRBJ1-2 . TRBV18
CSAPADAGELFF TGCAGTGCTCCTGCGGACGCCGGGGAGCTGTTTTTT . TRBJ2-2 . TRBV20-1
CASSFSLNTEAFF TGTGCCAGCAGTTTTTCACTGAACACTGAAGCTTTCTTT . TRBJ1-1 . TRBV12-3/TRBV12-4
CARSTGLGYEQYF TGTGCCAGAAGTACAGGGTTGGGCTACGAGCAGTACTTC . TRBJ2-7 . TRBV6-2/TRBV6-3
CASSPTGTGERGYTF TGTGCCAGCAGTCCAACCGGGACGGGCGAGAGGGGCTACACCTTC . TRBJ1-2 . TRBV6-5
CSARSPGTSGTNEQFF TGCAGTGCTAGATCTCCCGGGACTAGCGGGACAAATGAGCAGTTCTTC TRBD2 TRBJ2-1 once TRBV20-1
CASSLNHAGDANTEAFF TGTGCCAGCAGTTTGAACCATGCAGGGGACGCGAACACTGAAGCTTTCTTT . TRBJ1-1 . TRBV7-2